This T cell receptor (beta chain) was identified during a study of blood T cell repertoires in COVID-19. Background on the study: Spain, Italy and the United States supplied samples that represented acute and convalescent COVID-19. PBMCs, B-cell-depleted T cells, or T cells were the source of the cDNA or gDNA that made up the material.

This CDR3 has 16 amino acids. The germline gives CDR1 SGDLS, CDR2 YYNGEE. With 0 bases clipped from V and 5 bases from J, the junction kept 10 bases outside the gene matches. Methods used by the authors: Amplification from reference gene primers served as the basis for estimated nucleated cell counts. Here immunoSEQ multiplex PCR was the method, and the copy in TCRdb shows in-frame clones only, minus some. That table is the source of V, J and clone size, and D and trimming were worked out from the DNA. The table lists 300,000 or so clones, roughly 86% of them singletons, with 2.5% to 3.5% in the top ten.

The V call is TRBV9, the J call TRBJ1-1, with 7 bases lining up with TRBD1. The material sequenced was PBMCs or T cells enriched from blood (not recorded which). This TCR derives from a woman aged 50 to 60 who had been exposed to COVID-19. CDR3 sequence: CASSVATGAGGTEAFF. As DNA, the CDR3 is TGTGCCAGCAGCGTAGCTACGGGGGCAGGGGGTACTGAAGCTTTCTTT.